This entry lists 21 T cell receptor beta chains sequenced from one sample in a study of Ad26.COV2.S vaccination and SARS-CoV-2 variants. Sequencing was performed with immunoSEQ multiplex PCR; in TCRdb, only in-frame clones are kept and a portion is missing. Among 300,000 to 450,000 clones listed, about 88% were seen once. The sample's treatment: about 20 received Ad26.COV2.S at low or high dose, single or two shots; 5 received placebo; per-sample allocation not given. The samples were gathered on day 63 after the first injection of vaccine or placebo. The sample was peripheral blood, taken in a trial of Ad26.COV2.S vaccine versus placebo. The receptors come from a person aged 18 to 65 who received the Ad26.COV2.S COVID-19 vaccine or a placebo.

This sequence joins TRBV7-2 and TRBJ2-3; weak D call: TRBD1 (7 bases). Germline V lookup: CDR1 SGHTA, CDR2 FQGNSA. This CDR3 region has 16 residues. Trimming pared 0 bases from V and 2 bases from J, leaving 12 bases between. The DNA for the CDR3 is TGTGCCAGCAGCTTAGCGGGGGGACAGATCACAGATACGCAGTATTTT. Protein sequence: CASSLAGGQITDTQYF. The full variable domain, rest sourced from reference TRBV7-2 and TRBJ2-3, is GAGVSQSPSNKVTEKGKDVELRCDPISGHTALYWYRQSLGQGLEFLIYFQGNSAPDKSGLPSDRFSAERTGGSVSTLTIQRTQQEDSAVYLCASSLAGGQITDTQYFGPGTRLTVL.

The chain uses TRBV5-5 and TRBJ2-5; D is perhaps TRBD1 or TRBD2 (6 bases each). V was trimmed by 3 bases and J by 5 bases, leaving 20 bases between them. The V gene's germline CDR1 is SGHKS and CDR2 YYEKEE (reference sequence). This CDR3 region has 16 residues. CDR3 residues: CASSSRGKGGMETQYF. The CDR3, as DNA: TGTGCCAGCAGCTCAAGGGGGAAGGGAGGAATGGAGACCCAGTACTTC.

This chain uses TRBV9 with TRBJ2-5; possibly TRBD1 for D (6 bases). The CDR3 totals 15 residues. Per the germline V gene, CDR1 is SGDLS and CDR2 is YYNGEE. Trimming removed 0 bases from V and 5 bases from J, with 14 bases in between. The CDR3 DNA reads TGTGCCAGCAGCGTAGAACAGGGAATGGCCGAGACCCAGTACTTC. Translating it yields CASSVEQGMAETQYF.

This chain connects TRBV19 to TRBJ1-2; weak D call: TRBD1 (6 bases). The V end was cut by 3 bases, the J end by 12 bases, with 20 bases between. Germline assignment: CDR1 LNHDA and CDR2 SQIVND (reference sequence). The CDR3 is 14 residues long. CDR3 region: CASSIPGAAGMDTF. CDR3 coding DNA: TGTGCCAGTAGTATCCCGGGGGCAGCCGGAATGGACACCTTC.

The chain combines TRBV6-5 with TRBJ1-5, with D tentatively TRBD1 (5 bases). V lost 7 bases and J 0 bases, leaving 10 bases between the germline ends. This CDR3 contains 14 residues. CDR1 is MNHEY, CDR2 SVGAGI, per germline. The DNA of the CDR3 is TGTGCCAGCACTGGGGACGGTAGCAATCAGCCCCAGCATTTT. The encoded protein is CASTGDGSNQPQHF.

V and J are TRBV10-2 and TRBJ2-1, with 9 positions matching TRBD2. Per germline, CDR1 WSHSY and CDR2 SAAADI. V dropped 7 bases and J dropped 6; count of bases not matched to a gene: 4. The CDR3 runs to 13 residues. The CDR3 loop is CASTPGLANEQFF. The CDR3, as DNA: TGCGCCAGCACTCCGGGACTAGCCAATGAGCAGTTCTTC.

This chain uses TRBV9 with TRBJ2-7; maybe TRBD1 (6 bases). The CDR3 totals 15 residues. V lost 4 bases, J lost 5 bases, and 19 bases lay in between. The germline gives CDR1 SGDLS, CDR2 YYNGEE. CDR3 in DNA: TGTGCCAGCAGCTCGGCGCAGGGGCTGAGGAACGAGCAGTACTTC. It is translated as CASSSAQGLRNEQYF. The complete variable domain, with remaining parts taken from reference TRBV9 and TRBJ2-7, reads DSGVTQTPKHLITATGQRVTLRCSPRSGDLSVYWYQQSLDQGLQFLIQYYNGEERAKGNILERFSAQQFPDLHSELNLSSLELGDSALYFCASSSAQGLRNEQYFGPGTRLTVT.

The CDR3 here is CASSAAGQGGYTF. The CDR3 coding sequence is TGTGCCAGCAGCGCGGCAGGGCAGGGCGGCTACACCTTC. The chain links TRBV6-5 to TRBJ1-2; tentative D call: TRBD1 (5 bases). Trimming removed 6 bases from V and 8 bases from J, with 16 bases in between. The CDR3 contains 13 residues. Germline V lookup: CDR1 MNHEY, CDR2 SVGAGI.

The chain combines TRBV19 with TRBJ2-3; 7 bases match TRBD2. Trimming at V came to 3 bases and at J to 5 bases, leaving 14 bases not matched to a gene. The CDR3 sequence is 17 residues long. CDR1 is LNHDA, CDR2 SQIVND, per germline (reference sequence). The CDR3 loop is CASSISLGGTPGDTQYF. DNA for the CDR3: TGTGCCAGTAGTATCAGTTTGGGGGGGACCCCAGGAGATACGCAGTATTTT.

The chain combines TRBV7-9 with TRBJ2-2, with 13 bases lining up with TRBD2. The germline gives CDR1 SEHNR, CDR2 FQNEAQ (reference sequence). The CDR3 has 16 residues. Trimming at V came to 5 bases and at J to 6 bases, leaving 6 bases not matched to a gene. The CDR3 bases are TGTGCCAGCAGCGATAGACTAGCGGGAGGACCCGGGGAGCTGTTTTTT. Amino acids: CASSDRLAGGPGELFF.

The V and J genes are TRBV7-2 and TRBJ2-6; no clear D gene. V gave up 4 bases and J gave up 0 bases, with 7 bases separating them. Germline CDR1 is SGHTA and CDR2 is FQGNSA. This CDR3 comprises 15 residues. The CDR3 spells CASSSGNSGANVLTF. In DNA form, the CDR3 reads TGTGCCAGCAGCTCCGGTAACTCTGGGGCCAACGTCCTGACTTTC.

This chain links TRBV5-1 with TRBJ2-3, with 7 bases identical to TRBD2. Unmatched junction bases numbered 17, after V lost 4 bases and J lost 0 bases. The CDR3 totals 19 residues. Germline CDR1 and CDR2: SGHRS and YFSETQ. CDR3 sequence reads: CASSSSSAGVGRSTDTQYF. The CDR3 DNA is TGCGCCAGCAGCAGTTCATCCGCGGGAGTGGGTCGGAGCACAGATACGCAGTATTTT.

This chain uses TRBV28 with TRBJ2-6, with TRBD1 matching over 12 bases. The J segment lost 3 bases and the V segment lost 7 bases, leaving 10 bases of the junction unmatched. This CDR3 comprises 18 residues. Germline loops: CDR1 MDHEN, CDR2 SYDVKM. This CDR3 reads CASTFPGQGAGGANVLTF. CDR3 in DNA: TGTGCCAGCACCTTTCCGGGACAGGGGGCTGGTGGGGCCAACGTCCTGACTTTC. Full variable domain (remainder filled in from reference TRBV28 and TRBJ2-6): DVKVTQSSRYLVKRTGEKVFLECVQDMDHENMFWYRQDPGLGLRLIYFSYDVKMKEKGDIPEGYSVSREKKERFSLILESASTNQTSMYLCASTFPGQGAGGANVLTFGAGSRLTVL.

V usage is TRBV4-1 and J usage is TRBJ2-1, with D unresolved. The CDR3 is 16 residues long. V was trimmed by 3 bases and J by 4 bases, leaving 16 bases between them. The V gene's germline CDR1 is MGHRA and CDR2 YSYEKL. In DNA, the CDR3 is TGCGCCAGCAGCCAGGATTCGGCAGGTTCTTACAATGAGCAGTTCTTC. The encoded protein is CASSQDSAGSYNEQFF.

V usage is TRBV10-3 and J usage is TRBJ2-5; D unresolved. This CDR3 contains 10 residues. Germline V gene sequence: CDR1 ENHRY, CDR2 SYGVKD. V was trimmed by 8 bases and J by 5 bases, leaving 6 bases between them. Written as DNA, the CDR3 is TGTGCCATCGGATCTGAGACCCAGTACTTC. Its translation is CAIGSETQYF.

V usage is TRBV7-9 and J usage is TRBJ1-6; no definite D call. With 0 bases removed from V and 4 bases from J, the gap between germline ends came to 4 bases. The CDR3 totals 14 residues. Germline V gives CDR1 SEHNR, CDR2 FQNEAQ (reference sequence). This CDR3 is CASSLAEYNSPLHF. The CDR3, as DNA: TGTGCCAGCAGCTTAGCCGAGTATAATTCACCCCTCCACTTT.

The chain uses TRBV19 and TRBJ2-1, with D unresolved. The CDR3 totals 15 residues. The ends were cut back, 3 bases at V and 8 bases at J, with 17 bases in the middle. Germline assignment: CDR1 LNHDA and CDR2 SQIVND (reference sequence). DNA of the CDR3: TGTGCCAGTAGTATTCACACGGCAGTCCCGTATGAGCAGTTCTTC. Protein sequence: CASSIHTAVPYEQFF. The full variable domain, with the rest looked up from reference TRBV19 and TRBJ2-1, is DGGITQSPKYLFRKEGQNVTLSCEQNLNHDAMYWYRQDPGQGLRLIYYSQIVNDFQKGDIAEGYSVSREKKESFPLTVTSAQKNPTAFYLCASSIHTAVPYEQFFGPGTRLTVL.

The rearrangement uses TRBV5-8 and TRBJ1-1; 10 bases fit TRBD1. Germline trimming cut 2 bases from V and 0 bases from J; bases unmatched to any gene: 7. Germline V gene lookup returns CDR1 SGHTS and CDR2 YDEGEE. This CDR3 is built from 17 residues. CDR3 sequence reads: CASSFGTGVSMNTEAFF. CDR3 bases: TGTGCCAGCAGCTTCGGGACAGGGGTATCGATGAACACTGAAGCTTTCTTT. Full variable domain (remainder filled in from reference TRBV5-8 and TRBJ1-1): EAGVTQSPTHLIKTRGQQATLRCSPISGHTSVYWYQQALGLGLQFLLWYDEGEERNRGNFPPRFSGRQFPNYSSELNVNALELEDSALYLCASSFGTGVSMNTEAFFGQGTRLTVV.

The rearrangement joins TRBV5-1 to TRBJ1-4, with a tentative D call TRBD1 (5 bases). The germline V gene encodes CDR1 SGHRS and CDR2 YFSETQ. Trimming pared 4 bases from V and 8 bases from J, leaving 15 bases between. This CDR3 spans 14 amino acids. DNA of the CDR3: TGCGCCAGCAGCCAATTCCAGGGCGACGAAAAACTGTTTTTT. Translating it yields CASSQFQGDEKLFF. Complete variable domain (other parts from reference TRBV5-1 and TRBJ1-4): KAGVTQTPRYLIKTRGQQVTLSCSPISGHRSVSWYQQTPGQGLQFLFEYFSETQRNKGNFPGRFSGRQFSNSRSEMNVSTLELGDSALYLCASSQFQGDEKLFFGSGTQLSVL.

The genes are TRBV4-3 and TRBJ2-1; either TRBD1 or TRBD2 may fit D (6 bases each). The CDR3 contains 17 residues. CDR1 and CDR2 from the germline V gene are LGHNA and YSLEER. V was cut by 0 bases and J by 3 bases, with 15 bases left in between. The CDR3 protein is CASSQEGSQGLYNEQFF. In nucleotides, the CDR3 is TGCGCCAGCAGCCAAGAAGGTTCACAGGGACTCTACAATGAGCAGTTCTTC.

This clone has only one observation. The chain carries TRBV12-3 or TRBV12-4 and TRBJ1-6; 7 positions match TRBD1. The junction had 4 bases not matched to a gene; V was cut back by 4 bases and J by 13 bases. This CDR3 contains 12 residues. The DNA of the CDR3 is TGTGCCAGCAGTTATCAGGGGGTCCCCCTCCACTTT. The encoded protein is CASSYQGVPLHF.